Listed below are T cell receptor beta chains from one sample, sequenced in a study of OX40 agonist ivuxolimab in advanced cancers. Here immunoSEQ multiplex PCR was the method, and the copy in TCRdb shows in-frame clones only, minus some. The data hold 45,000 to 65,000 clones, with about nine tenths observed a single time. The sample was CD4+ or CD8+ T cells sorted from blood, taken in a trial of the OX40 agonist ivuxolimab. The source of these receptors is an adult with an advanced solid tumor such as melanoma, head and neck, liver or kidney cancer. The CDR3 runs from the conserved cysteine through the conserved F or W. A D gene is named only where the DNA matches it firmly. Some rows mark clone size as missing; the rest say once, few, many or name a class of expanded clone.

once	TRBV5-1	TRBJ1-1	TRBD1	CASSEGDRGFDTEAFF	TGCGCCAGCAGCGAAGGGGACAGGGGTTTCGACACTGAAGCTTTCTTT
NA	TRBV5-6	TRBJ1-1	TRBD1	CASNGQVGGFEAFF	TGTGCCAGCAACGGACAGGTAGGCGGGTTTGAAGCTTTCTTT
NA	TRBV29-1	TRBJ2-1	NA	CSAEVANGEQFF	TGCAGCGCCGAGGTGGCAAACGGTGAGCAGTTCTTC
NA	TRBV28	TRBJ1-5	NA	CASSFVLNQPQHF	TGTGCCAGCAGCTTTGTCCTTAATCAGCCCCAGCATTTT
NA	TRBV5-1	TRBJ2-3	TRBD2	CASSTSGGSTDTQYF	TGCGCCAGCAGCACTAGCGGGGGAAGCACAGATACGCAGTATTTT
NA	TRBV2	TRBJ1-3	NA	CASSVKGKGSGNTIYF	TGTGCCAGCAGTGTCAAGGGGAAAGGCTCTGGAAACACCATATATTTT
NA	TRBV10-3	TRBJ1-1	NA	CAISESTGNTEAFF	TGTGCCATCAGTGAGTCGACCGGGAACACTGAAGCTTTCTTT
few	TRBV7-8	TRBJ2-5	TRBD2	CASSDRTSGAQETQYF	TGTGCCAGCAGCGATCGGACTAGCGGGGCCCAAGAGACCCAGTACTTC
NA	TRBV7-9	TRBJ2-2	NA	CASSPQPGHTGELFF	TGTGCCAGCAGCCCCCAACCGGGTCACACCGGGGAGCTGTTTTTT
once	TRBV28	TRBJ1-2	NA	CASSLWGTQNGYTF	TGTGCCAGCAGTTTATGGGGTACGCAAAATGGCTACACCTTC
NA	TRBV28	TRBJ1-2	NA	CASSDGRGYTF	TGTGCCAGCAGTGACGGAAGAGGCTACACCTTC
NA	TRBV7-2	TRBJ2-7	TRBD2	CASSPYGAGGPREQYF	TGTGCCAGCAGTCCCTATGGGGCGGGAGGGCCTCGGGAGCAGTACTTC
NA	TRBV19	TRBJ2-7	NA	CASSSGTLDLYEQYF	TGTGCCAGTAGCTCCGGGACACTTGATCTCTACGAGCAGTACTTC
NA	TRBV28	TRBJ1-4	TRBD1	CASSYHRGIKGKLFF	TGTGCCAGCAGTTATCACAGGGGGATTAAGGGAAAACTGTTTTTT
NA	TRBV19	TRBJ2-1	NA	CASSKQYNEQFF	TGTGCCAGTAGTAAACAGTACAATGAGCAGTTCTTC
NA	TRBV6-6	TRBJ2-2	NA	CASSYSGGSTGELFF	TGTGCCAGCAGTTACTCGGGGGGCAGCACCGGGGAGCTGTTTTTT